What follows are 4 T cell receptor beta chains derived from one specimen sequenced in a study of cytomegalovirus exposure and HLA in healthy donors. Primers for the PCR totalled 60 Vbeta and 13 Jbeta. Data came from immunoSEQ multiplex PCR; TCRdb stores just in-frame clones and leaves some out. This table has around 150,000 clones, approximately 82% appearing once. The specimen was PBMCs. Receptors originate from a male donor in good health and CMV-seronegative.

The chain is built from TRBV7-9 and TRBJ1-4; no reliable D call. The germline V gene encodes CDR1 SEHNR and CDR2 FQNEAQ (reference sequence). Trimming removed 5 bases from V and 4 bases from J, with 14 bases in between. This CDR3 spans 15 amino acids. CDR3 sequence reads: CASSTDVEVNEKLFF. The CDR3 DNA is TGTGCCAGCAGCACCGACGTCGAGGTTAATGAAAAACTGTTTTTT.

This sequence joins TRBV7-2 and TRBJ2-5; a weak D match, TRBD1 (5 bases). The end of the DNA is better explained by TRBJ2-7, so the J call may be wrong. The germline V gene has CDR1 SGHTA and CDR2 FQGNSA. The CDR3 sequence is 12 residues long. In DNA form, the CDR3 reads TGTGCCAGCAGCTACCAGGGATACGAGCAGTACTTC. Residues: CASSYQGYEQYF.

For the CDR3, the DNA is TGCGCCAGCAGCTTGGACGGGGGGGGCGTTCTTGATGTCTACACCTTC. Translating gives CASSLDGGGVLDVYTF. This chain uses TRBV5-1 with TRBJ1-2; tentatively, D is TRBD1 (6 bases). Deletions cut 0 bases from V and 10 bases from J, with 22 bases between. The CDR3 extends over 16 amino acids. Germline V gives CDR1 SGHRS, CDR2 YFSETQ.

The chain employs TRBV7-9 and TRBJ1-4; 10 bases line up with TRBD1. This CDR3 contains 14 residues. The ends lost 6 bases at V and 8 bases at J; junction bases unmatched: 6. Germline CDR1 is SEHNR and CDR2 is FQNEAQ (reference sequence). The CDR3 DNA sequence: TGTGCCAGCAGTTCCGACAGGGGGCAGGAAAAACTGTTTTTT. Its protein product is CASSSDRGQEKLFF.